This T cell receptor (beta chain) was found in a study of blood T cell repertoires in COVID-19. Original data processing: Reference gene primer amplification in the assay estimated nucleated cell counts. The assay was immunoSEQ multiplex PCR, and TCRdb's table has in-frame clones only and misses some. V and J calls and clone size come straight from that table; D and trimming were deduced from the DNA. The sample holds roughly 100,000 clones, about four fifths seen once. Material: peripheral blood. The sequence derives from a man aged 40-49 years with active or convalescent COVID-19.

CDR3 DNA: TGTGCCACTCAGTCGGGGACTTCGGGCAATCAGCCCCAGCATTTT. Its protein is CATQSGTSGNQPQHF. The V gene is TRBV24-1, the J gene TRBJ1-5, with a weak D call TRBD1 (5 bases). There are 15 residues in the CDR3. Trimming removed 10 bases from V and 2 bases from J, with 17 bases in between. The germline V gene encodes CDR1 KGHDR and CDR2 SFDVKD.